This T cell receptor beta chain was obtained from a study of T cell changes during pregnancy in multiple sclerosis (dated by TCRdb to the late 2010s). Study-level background: The study examined how the T cell repertoire changed over the course of pregnancy in women with multiple sclerosis.

The germline V gene yields SGHTA for CDR1 and FQGNSA for CDR2. Trimming takes 0 bases from V and 1 base from J, and the germline ends sit 9 bases apart. The CDR3 sequence holds 15 residues, the cysteine and phenylalanine included. The only DNA kept is the CDR3, 45 bases in frame from the first base. Libraries were prepared through the immunoSEQ multiplex PCR assay. TCRdb obtained this table from immuneACCESS and retained in-frame rearrangements with V and J assigned. These tables miss some clones; where compared with another copy, unresolved V genes account for less than half of the shortfall, and the remainder is unexplained. For this sample there are some 41,000 clones; about 88% appear just once. Jointly, the top ten make up 4.1% of the sample. This clone is a singleton in its sample. No antigen is known for it. No much larger clone exists at a distance of one base, and base qualities are not known.

The specimen was CD8+ T cells from peripheral blood mononuclear cells, collected in the first trimester of pregnancy. The V gene is TRBV7-2 and the J gene is TRBJ2-5, and the D gene may be TRBD2, 6 bases matching. The origin of this receptor is a female donor with multiple sclerosis, enrolled in a pregnancy study. In nucleotides, the sequence is TGTGCCAGCAGCTTAGCGGGGGGTCTCCAAGAGACCCAGTACTTC. Translated, it gives CASSLAGGLQETQYF.